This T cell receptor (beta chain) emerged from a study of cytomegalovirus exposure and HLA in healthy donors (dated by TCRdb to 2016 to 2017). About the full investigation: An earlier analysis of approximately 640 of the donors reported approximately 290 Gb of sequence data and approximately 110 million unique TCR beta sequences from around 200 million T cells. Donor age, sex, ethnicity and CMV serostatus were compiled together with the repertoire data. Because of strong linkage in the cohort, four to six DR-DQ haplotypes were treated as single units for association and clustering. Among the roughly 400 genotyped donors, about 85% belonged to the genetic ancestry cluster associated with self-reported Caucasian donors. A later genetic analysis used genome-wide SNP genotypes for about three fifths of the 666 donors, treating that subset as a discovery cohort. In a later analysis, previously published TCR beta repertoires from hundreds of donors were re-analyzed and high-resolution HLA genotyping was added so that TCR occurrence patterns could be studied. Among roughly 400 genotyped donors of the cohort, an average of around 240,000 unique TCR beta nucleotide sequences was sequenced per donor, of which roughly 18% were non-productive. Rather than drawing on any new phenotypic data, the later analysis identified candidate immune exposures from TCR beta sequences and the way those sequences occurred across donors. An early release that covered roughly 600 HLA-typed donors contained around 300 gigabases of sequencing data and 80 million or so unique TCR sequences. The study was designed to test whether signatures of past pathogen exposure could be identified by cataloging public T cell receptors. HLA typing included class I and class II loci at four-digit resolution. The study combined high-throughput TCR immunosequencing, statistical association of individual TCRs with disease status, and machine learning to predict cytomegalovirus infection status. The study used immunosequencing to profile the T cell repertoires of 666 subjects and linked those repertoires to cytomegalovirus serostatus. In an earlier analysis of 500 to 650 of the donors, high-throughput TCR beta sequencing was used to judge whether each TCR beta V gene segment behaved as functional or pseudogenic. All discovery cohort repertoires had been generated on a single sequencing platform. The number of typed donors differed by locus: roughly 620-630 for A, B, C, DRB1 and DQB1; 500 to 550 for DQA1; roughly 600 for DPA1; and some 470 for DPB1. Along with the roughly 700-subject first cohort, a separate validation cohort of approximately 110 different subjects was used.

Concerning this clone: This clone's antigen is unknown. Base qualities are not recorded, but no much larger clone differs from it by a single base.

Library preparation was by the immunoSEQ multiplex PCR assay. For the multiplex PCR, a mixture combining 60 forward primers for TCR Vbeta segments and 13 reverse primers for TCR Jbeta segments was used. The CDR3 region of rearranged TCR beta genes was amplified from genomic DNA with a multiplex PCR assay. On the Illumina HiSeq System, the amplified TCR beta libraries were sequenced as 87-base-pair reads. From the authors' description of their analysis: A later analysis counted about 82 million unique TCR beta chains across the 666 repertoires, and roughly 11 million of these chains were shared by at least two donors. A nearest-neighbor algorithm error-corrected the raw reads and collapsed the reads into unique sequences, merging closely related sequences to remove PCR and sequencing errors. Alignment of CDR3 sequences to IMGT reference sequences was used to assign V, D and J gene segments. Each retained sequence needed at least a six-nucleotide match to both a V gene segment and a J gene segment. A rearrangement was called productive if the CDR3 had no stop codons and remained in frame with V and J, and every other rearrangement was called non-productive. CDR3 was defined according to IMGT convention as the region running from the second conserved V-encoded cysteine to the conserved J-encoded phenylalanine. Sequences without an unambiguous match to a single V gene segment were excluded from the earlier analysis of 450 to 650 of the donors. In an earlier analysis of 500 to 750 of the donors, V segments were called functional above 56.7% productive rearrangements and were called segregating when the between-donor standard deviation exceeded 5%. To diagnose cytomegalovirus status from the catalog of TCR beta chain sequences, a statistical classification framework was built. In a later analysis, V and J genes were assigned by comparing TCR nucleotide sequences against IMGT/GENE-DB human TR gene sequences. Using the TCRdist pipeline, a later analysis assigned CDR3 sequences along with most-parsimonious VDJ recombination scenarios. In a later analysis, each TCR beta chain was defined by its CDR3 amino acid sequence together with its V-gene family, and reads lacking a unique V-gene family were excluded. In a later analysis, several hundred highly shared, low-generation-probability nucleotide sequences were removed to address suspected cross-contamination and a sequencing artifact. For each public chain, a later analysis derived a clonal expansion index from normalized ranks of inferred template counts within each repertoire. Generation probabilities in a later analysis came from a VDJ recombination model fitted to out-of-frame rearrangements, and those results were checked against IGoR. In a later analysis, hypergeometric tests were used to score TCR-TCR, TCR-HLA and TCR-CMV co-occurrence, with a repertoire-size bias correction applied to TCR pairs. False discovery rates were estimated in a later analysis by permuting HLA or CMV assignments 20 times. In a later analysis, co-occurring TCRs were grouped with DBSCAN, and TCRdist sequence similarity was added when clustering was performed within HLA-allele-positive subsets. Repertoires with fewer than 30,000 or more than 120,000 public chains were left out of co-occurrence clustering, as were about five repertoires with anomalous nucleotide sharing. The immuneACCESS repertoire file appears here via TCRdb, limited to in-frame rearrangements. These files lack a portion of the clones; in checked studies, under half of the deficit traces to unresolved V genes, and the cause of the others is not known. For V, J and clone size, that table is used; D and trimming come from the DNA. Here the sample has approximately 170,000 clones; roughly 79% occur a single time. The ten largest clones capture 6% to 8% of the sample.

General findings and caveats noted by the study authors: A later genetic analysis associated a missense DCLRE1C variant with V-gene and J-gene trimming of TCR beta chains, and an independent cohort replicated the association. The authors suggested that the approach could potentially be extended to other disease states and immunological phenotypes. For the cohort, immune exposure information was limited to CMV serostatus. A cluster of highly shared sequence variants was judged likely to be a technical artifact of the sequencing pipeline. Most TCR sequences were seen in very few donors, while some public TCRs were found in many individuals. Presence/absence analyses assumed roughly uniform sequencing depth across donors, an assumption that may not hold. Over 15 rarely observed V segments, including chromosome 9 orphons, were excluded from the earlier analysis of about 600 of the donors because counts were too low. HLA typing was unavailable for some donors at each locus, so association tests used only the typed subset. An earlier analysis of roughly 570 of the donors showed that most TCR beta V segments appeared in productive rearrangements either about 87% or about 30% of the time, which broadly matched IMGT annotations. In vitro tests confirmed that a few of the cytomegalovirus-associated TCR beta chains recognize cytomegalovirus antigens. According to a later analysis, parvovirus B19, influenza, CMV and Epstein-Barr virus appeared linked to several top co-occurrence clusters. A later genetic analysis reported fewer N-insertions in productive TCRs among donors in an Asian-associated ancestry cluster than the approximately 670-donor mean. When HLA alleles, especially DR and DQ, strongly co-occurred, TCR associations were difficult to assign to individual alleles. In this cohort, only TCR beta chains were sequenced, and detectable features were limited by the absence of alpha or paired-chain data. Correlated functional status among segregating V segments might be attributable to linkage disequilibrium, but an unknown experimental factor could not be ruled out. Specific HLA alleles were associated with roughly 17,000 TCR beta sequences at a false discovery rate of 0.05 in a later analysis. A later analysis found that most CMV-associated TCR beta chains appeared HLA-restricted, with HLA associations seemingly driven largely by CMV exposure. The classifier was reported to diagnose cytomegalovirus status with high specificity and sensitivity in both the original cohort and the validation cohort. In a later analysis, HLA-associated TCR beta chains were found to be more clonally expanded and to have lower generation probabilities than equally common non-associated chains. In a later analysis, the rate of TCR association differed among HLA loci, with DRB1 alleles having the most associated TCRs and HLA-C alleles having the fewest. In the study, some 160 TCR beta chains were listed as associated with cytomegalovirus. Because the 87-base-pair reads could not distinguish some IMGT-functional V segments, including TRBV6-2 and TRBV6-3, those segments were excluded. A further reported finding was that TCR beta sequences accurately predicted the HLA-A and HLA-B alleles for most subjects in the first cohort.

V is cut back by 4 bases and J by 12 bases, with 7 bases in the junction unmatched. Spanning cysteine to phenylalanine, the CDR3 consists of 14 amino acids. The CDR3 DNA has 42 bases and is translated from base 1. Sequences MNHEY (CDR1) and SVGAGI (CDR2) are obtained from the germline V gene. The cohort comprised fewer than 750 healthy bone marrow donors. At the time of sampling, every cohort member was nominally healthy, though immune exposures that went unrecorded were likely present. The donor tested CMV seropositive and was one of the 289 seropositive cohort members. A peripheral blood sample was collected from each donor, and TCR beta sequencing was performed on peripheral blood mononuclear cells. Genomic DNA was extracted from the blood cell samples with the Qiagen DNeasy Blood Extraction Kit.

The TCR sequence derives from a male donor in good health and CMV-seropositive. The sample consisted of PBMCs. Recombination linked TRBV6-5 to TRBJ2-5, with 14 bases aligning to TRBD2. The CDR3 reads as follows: CASSLGLAGGPKYF. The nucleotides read TGTGCCAGCAGTTTAGGACTAGCGGGGGGCCCAAAGTACTTC.